The 5 T cell receptor beta chains reported below all come from one sample, sequenced in a study of beta chain features in type 1 diabetes. Points from the study as a whole: Researchers report that Type 1 diabetes patients had moderately but significantly shorter TCRB CDR3s across all four CD4+ subsets.

Their recognized antigens are unknown. Reverse transcribing all isolated RNA meant expressed TCRB transcripts were sequenced. Assay: immunoSEQ multiplex PCR; the TCRdb copy retains only in-frame clones and omits some. The sample yields about 340,000 clones, roughly 14% seen once. Sequenced sample: naive CD4+ T cells from blood. These receptors were obtained from a woman under 30 with type 1 diabetes.

V gene TRBV7-2 combines with J gene TRBJ2-1, with 11 bases lining up with TRBD2. After removal of 4 bases from V and 7 bases from J, the junction contained 9 bases not matched to a gene. CDR3 size: 16 residues. The germline gives CDR1 SGHTA, CDR2 FQGNSA. As DNA, the CDR3 is TGTGCCAGCAGCTCCGGGATAGCGGGAGGGCCAAATGAGCAGTTCTTC. The encoded protein is CASSSGIAGGPNEQFF.

The CDR3 region is CASRIGGVFGYTF. CDR3 nucleotides: TGTGCCAGCAGGATCGGCGGGGTCTTTGGCTACACCTTC. V and J are TRBV28 and TRBJ1-2; D remains unclear. Trimming pared 6 bases from V and 7 bases from J, leaving 15 bases between. The V gene's germline CDR1 is MDHEN and CDR2 SYDVKM. The CDR3 totals 13 residues.

Worth noting for this clone: At the DNA level, this CDR3 is encoded by other sequences in the same sample as well. V and J are TRBV29-1 and TRBJ2-1, with TRBD2 matching over 10 bases. Trimming took 4 bases from V and 3 from J; bases not matched to a gene: 3. The CDR3 consists of 14 residues. The germline V gene encodes CDR1 SQVTM and CDR2 ANQGSEA. The CDR3 is CSVGPSGSYNEQFF. CDR3 nucleotides: TGCAGCGTTGGTCCTAGCGGGAGCTACAATGAGCAGTTCTTC.

This clone occurred a few times. The chain recombines TRBV19 with TRBJ2-4, with 9 bases lining up with TRBD1. The junction had 12 bases not matched to a gene; V was cut back by 6 bases and J by 0 bases. The CDR3 has 18 residues. Germline-derived CDR1 and CDR2 are LNHDA and SQIVND (reference sequence). The CDR3 here is CASSPGTGTTLAKNIQYF. CDR3 sequence (DNA): TGTGCCAGTAGCCCTGGGACAGGGACAACCCTAGCCAAAAACATTCAGTACTTC.

This chain connects TRBV12-5 to TRBJ2-2; 9 bases are shared with TRBD2. The CDR3 length is 17 residues. V trimming: 5 bases; J trimming: 6 bases; junction bases outside the gene matches: 13. The germline V gene encodes CDR1 LGHNT and CDR2 FRNRAP. The chain's CDR3 is CASGPGVSGSGAGELFF. The CDR3 DNA follows: TGTGCTAGTGGTCCCGGGGTTAGCGGGAGTGGGGCCGGGGAGCTGTTTTTT.